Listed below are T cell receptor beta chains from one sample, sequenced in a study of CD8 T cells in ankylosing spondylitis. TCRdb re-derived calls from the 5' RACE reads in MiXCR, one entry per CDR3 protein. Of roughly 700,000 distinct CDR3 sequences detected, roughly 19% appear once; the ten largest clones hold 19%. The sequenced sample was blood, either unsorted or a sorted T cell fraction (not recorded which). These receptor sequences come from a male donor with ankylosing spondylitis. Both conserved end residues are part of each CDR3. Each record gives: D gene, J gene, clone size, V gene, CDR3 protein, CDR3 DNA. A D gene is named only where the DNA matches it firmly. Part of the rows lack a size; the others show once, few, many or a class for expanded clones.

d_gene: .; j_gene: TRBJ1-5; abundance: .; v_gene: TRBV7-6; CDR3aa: CASSPDGNQPQHF; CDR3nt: TGTGCCAGCAGCCCGGACGGCAATCAGCCCCAGCATTTT
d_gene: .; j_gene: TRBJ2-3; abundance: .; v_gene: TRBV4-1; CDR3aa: CASSQDPGATDTQYF; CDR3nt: TGCGCCAGCAGCCAGGACCCGGGGGCCACAGATACGCAGTATTTT
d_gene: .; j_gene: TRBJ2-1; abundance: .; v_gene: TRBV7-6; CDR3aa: CASSWGLDNEQFF; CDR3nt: TGTGCCAGCAGTTGGGGCTTGGACAATGAGCAGTTCTTC
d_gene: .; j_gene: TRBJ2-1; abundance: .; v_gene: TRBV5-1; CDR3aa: CASSLVGTAYNEQFF; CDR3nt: TGCGCCAGCAGCTTGGTTGGGACCGCGTACAATGAGCAGTTCTTC
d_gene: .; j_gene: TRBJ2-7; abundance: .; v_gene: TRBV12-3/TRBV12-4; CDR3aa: CASKEQGGAYEQYF; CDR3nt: TGTGCCAGCAAGGAACAGGGAGGGGCCTACGAGCAGTACTTC
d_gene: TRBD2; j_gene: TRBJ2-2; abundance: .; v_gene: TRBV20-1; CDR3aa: CSAVESGVNTGELFF; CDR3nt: TGCAGTGCTGTCGAGAGCGGGGTGAACACCGGGGAGCTGTTTTTT
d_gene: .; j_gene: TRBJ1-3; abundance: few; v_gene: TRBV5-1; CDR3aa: CASSLQGNSGNTIYF; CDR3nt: TGCGCCAGCAGCTTACAGGGCAACTCTGGAAACACCATATATTTT
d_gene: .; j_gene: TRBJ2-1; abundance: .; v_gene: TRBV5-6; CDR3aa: CASSFGSGPNEQFF; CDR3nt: TGTGCCAGCAGCTTCGGCTCCGGCCCCAATGAGCAGTTCTTC
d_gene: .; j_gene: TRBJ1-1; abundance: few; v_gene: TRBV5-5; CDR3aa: CASSLGRQAEAFF; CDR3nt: TGTGCCAGCAGCTTGGGAAGACAGGCTGAAGCTTTCTTT
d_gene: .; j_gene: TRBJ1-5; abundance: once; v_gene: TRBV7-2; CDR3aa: CASSLKGQSNQPQHF; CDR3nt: TGTGCCAGCAGCTTAAAGGGACAAAGCAATCAGCCCCAGCATTTT
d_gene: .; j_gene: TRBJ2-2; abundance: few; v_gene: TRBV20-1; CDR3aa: CSARDTGEPSNTGELFF; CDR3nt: TGCAGTGCTAGAGATACCGGGGAGCCGTCGAACACCGGGGAGCTGTTTTTT
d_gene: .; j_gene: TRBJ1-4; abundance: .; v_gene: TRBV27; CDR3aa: CASSLLAMGKLFF; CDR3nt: TGTGCCAGCAGTTTGCTAGCGATGGGAAAACTGTTTTTT
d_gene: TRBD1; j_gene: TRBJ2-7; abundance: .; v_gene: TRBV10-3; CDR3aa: CAISEGDRGYEQYF; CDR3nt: TGTGCCATCAGTGAGGGGGACAGGGGGTACGAGCAGTACTTC
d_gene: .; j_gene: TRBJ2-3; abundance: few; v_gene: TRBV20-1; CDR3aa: CSASGASGTGTDTQYF; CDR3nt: TGCAGTGCCTCAGGGGCTAGCGGTACCGGCACAGATACGCAGTATTTT
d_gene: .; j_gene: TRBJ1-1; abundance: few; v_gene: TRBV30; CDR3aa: CAWTRGETEAFF; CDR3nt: TGTGCCTGGACCCGGGGTGAGACTGAAGCTTTCTTT
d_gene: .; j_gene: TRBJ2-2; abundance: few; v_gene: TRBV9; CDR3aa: CASSQDRARAGELFF; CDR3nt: TGTGCCAGCAGCCAAGACCGCGCCAGGGCCGGGGAGCTGTTTTTT
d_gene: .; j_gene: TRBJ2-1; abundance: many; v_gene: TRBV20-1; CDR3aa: CSATNSISERYNEQFF; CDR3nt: TGCAGTGCCACGAACTCGATCAGCGAGAGATACAATGAGCAGTTCTTC
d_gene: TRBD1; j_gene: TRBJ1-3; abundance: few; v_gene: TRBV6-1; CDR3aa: CASSRAGGSGNTIYF; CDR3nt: TGTGCCAGCAGTCGTGCAGGGGGCTCTGGAAACACCATATATTTT
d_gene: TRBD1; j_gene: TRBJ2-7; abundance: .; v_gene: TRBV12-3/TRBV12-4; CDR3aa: CAVGDRGFYEQYF; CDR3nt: TGTGCCGTGGGGGACAGGGGGTTCTACGAGCAGTACTTC
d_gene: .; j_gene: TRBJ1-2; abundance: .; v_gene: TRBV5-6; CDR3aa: CASSLWAGDGYTF; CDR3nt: TGTGCCAGCAGCTTATGGGCCGGGGATGGCTACACCTTC
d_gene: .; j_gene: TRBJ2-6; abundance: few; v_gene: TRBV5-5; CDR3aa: CASSVYSAGANVLTF; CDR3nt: TGTGCCAGCAGCGTCTACAGTGCTGGGGCCAACGTCCTGACTTTC
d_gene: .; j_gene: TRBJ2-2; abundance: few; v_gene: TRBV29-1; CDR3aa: CSAQPDRNTGELFF; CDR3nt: TGCAGCGCACAACCAGACAGGAACACCGGGGAGCTGTTTTTT
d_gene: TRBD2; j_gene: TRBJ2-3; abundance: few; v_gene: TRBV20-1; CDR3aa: CSARDLPKRGVSDTQYF; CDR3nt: TGCAGTGCTAGAGATCTCCCAAAGCGGGGGGTGTCAGATACGCAGTATTTT
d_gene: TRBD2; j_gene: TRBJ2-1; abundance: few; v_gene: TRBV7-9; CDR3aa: CASSLASSGGAIEQFF; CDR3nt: TGTGCCAGCAGCTTAGCGAGTAGCGGGGGGGCTATTGAGCAGTTCTTC
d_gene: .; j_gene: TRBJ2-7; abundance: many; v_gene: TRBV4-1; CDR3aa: CASSQGWGSYEQYF; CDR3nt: TGCGCCAGCAGCCAAGGTTGGGGCTCCTACGAGCAGTACTTC
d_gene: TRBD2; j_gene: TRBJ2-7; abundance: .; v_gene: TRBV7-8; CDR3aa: CASSPGLAGDLTYEQYF; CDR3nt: TGTGCCAGCAGCCCCGGACTAGCGGGGGACCTAACATACGAGCAGTACTTC
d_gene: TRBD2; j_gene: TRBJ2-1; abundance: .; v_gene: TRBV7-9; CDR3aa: CASSLVVITSGGNEQFF; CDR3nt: TGTGCCAGCAGCTTAGTCGTTATAACTAGCGGGGGGAATGAGCAGTTCTTC
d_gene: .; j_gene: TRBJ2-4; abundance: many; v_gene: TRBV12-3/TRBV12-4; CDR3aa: CASSSNRALAKNIQYF; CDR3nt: TGTGCCAGCAGCTCCAACAGGGCTCTAGCCAAAAACATTCAGTACTTC
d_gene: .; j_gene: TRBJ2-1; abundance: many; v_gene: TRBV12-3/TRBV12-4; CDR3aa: CASSAPAGEGLGFF; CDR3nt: TGTGCCAGCAGTGCTCCTGCAGGGGAGGGTCTTGGGTTCTTC
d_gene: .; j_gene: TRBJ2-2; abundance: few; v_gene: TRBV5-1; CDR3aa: CASSLQGVGTGELFF; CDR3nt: TGCGCCAGCAGCTTGCAGGGTGTTGGCACCGGGGAGCTGTTTTTT
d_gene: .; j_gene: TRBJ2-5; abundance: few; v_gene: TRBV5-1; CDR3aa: CASSLGSQLSQETQYF; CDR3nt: TGCGCCAGCAGCTTGGGTTCACAACTGAGTCAAGAGACCCAGTACTTC
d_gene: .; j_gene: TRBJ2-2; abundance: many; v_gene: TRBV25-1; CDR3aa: CASSEVLTDTGELFF; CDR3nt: TGTGCCAGCAGTGAAGTCTTGACAGACACCGGGGAGCTGTTTTTT
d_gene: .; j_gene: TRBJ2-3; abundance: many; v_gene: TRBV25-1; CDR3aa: CASRGGTGHLTDTQYF; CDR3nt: TGTGCCAGCAGGGGGGGGACGGGACACCTCACAGATACGCAGTATTTT
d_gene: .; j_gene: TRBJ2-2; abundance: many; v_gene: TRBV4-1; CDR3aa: CASSPPITGELFF; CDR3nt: TGCGCCAGCAGCCCCCCTATCACCGGGGAGCTGTTTTTT
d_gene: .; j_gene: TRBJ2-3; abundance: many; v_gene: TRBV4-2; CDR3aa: CASSLDGTNRADTQYF; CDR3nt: TGTGCCAGCAGCCTAGATGGCACCAACCGGGCAGATACGCAGTATTTT
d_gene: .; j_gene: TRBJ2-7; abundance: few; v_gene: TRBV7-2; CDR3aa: CASSSPRWDRYEQYF; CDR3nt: TGTGCCAGCAGCTCCCCTAGGTGGGATCGGTACGAGCAGTACTTC
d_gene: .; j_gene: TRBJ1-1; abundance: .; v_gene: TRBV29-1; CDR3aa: CSVEDGQTEAFF; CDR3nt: TGCAGCGTTGAAGATGGGCAGACTGAAGCTTTCTTT
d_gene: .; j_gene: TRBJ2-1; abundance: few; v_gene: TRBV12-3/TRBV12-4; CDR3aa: CASKPGSSYNEQFF; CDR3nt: TGTGCCAGCAAACCCGGGAGCTCCTACAATGAGCAGTTCTTC